The present T cell receptor beta chain was sequenced within a study of blood T cell repertoires in COVID-19. Study information: The United States, Italy and Spain provided the acute and convalescent COVID-19 samples.

CDR3 length: 14 amino acids. The germline gives CDR1 WNHNN, CDR2 SYGVQD (reference sequence). With 6 bases removed from V and 6 bases from J, the gap between germline ends came to 12 bases. Individuals drawn from 24 US areas were roughly 18 to 100 years old. Participants classified as exposed had met a COVID-19 case within 2 weeks before study entry. Produced via immunoSEQ multiplex PCR; TCRdb's table is partial and in-frame only. The sample lists about 260,000 clones; over 80% were seen once. The sample taken for sequencing was PBMCs or T cells enriched from blood (not recorded which). This sequence joins TRBV10-1 and TRBJ1-6; possibly TRBD1 for D (6 bases). This TCR derives from a man over 45 who had been exposed to COVID-19. The CDR3 nucleotides are TGCGCCAGCAGCTCCGGGACATCTAATTCACCCCTCCACTTT. It yields the protein CASSSGTSNSPLHF.